This is a list of T cell receptor beta chains from one sample in a study of blood T cell repertoires in COVID-19. The assay was immunoSEQ multiplex PCR, and TCRdb's table has in-frame clones only and misses some. The sample gives around 320,000 clones, about nine tenths of which show up once; roughly 2.3% is in the top ten. The material sequenced was peripheral blood. These receptor sequences come from a man younger than 35 with active or convalescent COVID-19. The CDR3 runs from the conserved cysteine through the conserved F or W. D genes are given only for firm matches. The size entry is marked missing in some rows and otherwise reads once, few, many or a size class.

size,V,D,J,CDR3,DNA
.,TRBV5-1,TRBD1,TRBJ1-6,CASSLAYARDSNSPLHF,TGCGCCAGCAGCTTGGCCTACGCCCGGGACAGTAATTCACCCCTCCACTTT
once,TRBV4-2,TRBD2,TRBJ2-7,CASSPGTSGEQYF,TGTGCCAGCAGCCCAGGGACTAGCGGAGAGCAGTACTTC
.,TRBV28,.,TRBJ1-1,CASSPSYRRNTEAFF,TGTGCCAGCAGTCCCTCCTACAGGAGAAACACTGAAGCTTTCTTT
.,TRBV18,.,TRBJ1-5,CASSLTGYRQPQHF,TGTGCCAGCTCACTAACAGGGTACCGTCAGCCCCAGCATTTT
.,TRBV19,.,TRBJ1-5,CASSSIRGDQPQHF,TGTGCCAGTAGTTCGATCCGGGGTGATCAGCCCCAGCATTTT
.,TRBV28,TRBD1,TRBJ1-4,CASRPHRGSDEKLFF,TGTGCCAGCAGACCCCACAGGGGATCGGATGAAAAACTGTTTTTT
.,TRBV27,TRBD1,TRBJ1-5,CASSGTGSQPQHF,TGTGCCAGCAGTGGGACAGGGTCGCAGCCCCAGCATTTT
.,TRBV19,.,TRBJ1-6,CASSIGESSPLHF,TGTGCCAGTAGTATCGGGGAAAGTTCACCCCTCCACTTT
once,TRBV10-3,TRBD2,TRBJ2-3,CAISESTAGVSTDTQYF,TGTGCCATCAGTGAGTCGACGGCGGGGGTAAGCACAGATACGCAGTATTTT
.,TRBV6-4,TRBD2,TRBJ2-5,CASTLAGGRETQYF,TGTGCCAGCACTTTAGCGGGGGGGCGAGAGACCCAGTACTTC
.,TRBV2,.,TRBJ1-5,CASKDSNSNQPQHF,TGTGCCAGCAAGGACAGCAATAGCAATCAGCCCCAGCATTTT